This T cell receptor (beta chain) was sequenced in a study of blood T cell repertoires in COVID-19. Study-level information: The United States, Italy and Spain were the sources of the acute and convalescent COVID-19 samples. T cells, B-cell-depleted T cells, or PBMCs provided the cDNA or gDNA that served as material.

Per the original methods: Scientists estimated how many nucleated cells there were by amplifying reference gene primers. Sequencing used immunoSEQ multiplex PCR; TCRdb keeps in-frame clones, though not all of them. Clone size and the V and J calls come from that table; the DNA yielded D and trimming. The sample contains 250,000 to 350,000 clones, 87% of which appear only once. Recovered participants had two consecutive negative NP/OP PCR tests, healthcare professional clearance, or symptom resolution. CDR1 and CDR2 (germline): SNHLY, FYNNEI. The CDR3 spans 12 residues. The ends were cut back, 11 bases at V and 2 bases at J, with 13 bases in the middle.

This TCR was recovered from a woman under 40 who had recovered from COVID-19. The chain combines TRBV2 with TRBJ2-7; D possibly corresponds to TRBD2 (5 bases). The sequencing input was PBMCs or T cells enriched from blood (not recorded which). DNA for the CDR3: TGTGCCTTACTAGGGATTACCTACGAGCAGTACTTC. Translation gives CALLGITYEQYF.